This T cell receptor (beta chain) originates from a study of technical replicates of blood from a few donors. V dropped 6 bases and J dropped 0; count of bases not matched to a gene: 7. The germline V gene encodes CDR1 SGHDT and CDR2 YYEEEE. The CDR3 covers 15 residues. Assay: immunoSEQ multiplex PCR; the TCRdb copy retains only in-frame clones and omits some. The sample carries some 78,000 clones, 85% to 95% recorded once. The sequence came from a human donor in good health. The sequencing sample was made of T cells isolated from PBMCs. V usage is TRBV5-6 and J usage is TRBJ2-3, with 7 bases lining up with TRBD2. The CDR3 spells CASTSSGTSTDTQYF. CDR3 sequence (DNA): TGTGCCAGCACCTCTAGCGGTACTAGCACAGATACGCAGTATTTT. The variable domain in full, with the rest retrieved from reference TRBV5-6 and TRBJ2-3, is DAGVTQSPTHLIKTRGQQVTLRCSPKSGHDTVSWYQQALGQGPQFIFQYYEEEERQRGNFPDRFSGHQFPNYSSELNVNALLLGDSALYLCASTSSGTSTDTQYFGPGTRLTVL.